This T cell receptor (beta chain) was found in a study of CD8 T cells in ankylosing spondylitis. Broader study findings: As reported, disease-linked clones showed significant enrichment in matched ankylosing spondylitis synovial fluid. Ankylosing spondylitis blood appeared to carry a characteristic TCR beta motif of several highly homologous variants.

There are many counts of this clonotype. The target antigen is unknown. TCRdb reprocessed the 5' RACE reads via MiXCR and lists one record per CDR3 protein. The data show a few hundred thousand distinct CDR3 sequences, roughly 8% seen once. V lost 0 bases and J lost 7, with 13 bases in between. The CDR3 is 14 residues long. Germline CDR1 and CDR2: SGHRS and YFSETQ. J is TRBJ1-1 and V is TRBV5-1, with D unclear. This receptor was obtained from a male donor with ankylosing spondylitis. Sequencing was performed on blood, either unsorted or a sorted T cell fraction (not recorded which). DNA of the CDR3: TGCGCCAGCAGCTTGGTCACGACCGGAGTTGAAGCTTTCTTT. Amino acid sequence: CASSLVTTGVEAFF.